A single sample is the source of the 10 T cell receptor beta chains below, sequenced in a study of T cells after somatic rescue of genetic block. The protocol was immunoSEQ multiplex PCR, while the TCRdb copy is restricted to in-frame clones and leaves out a portion. The table shows some 74,000 clones, with roughly 91% occurring only once. The specimen sequenced was peripheral blood mononuclear cells (PBMCs). All receptors derive from a man aged 25 to 45.

The chain employs TRBV28 and TRBJ2-5; no clear D gene. The length of the CDR3 is 11 residues. Trimming left V 6 bases short and J 7 bases short, with 9 bases between. In germline, CDR1 is MDHEN, CDR2 SYDVKM. The CDR3 DNA is TGTGCCAGCAGAGATAGTGGGACCCAGTACTTC. It specifies CASRDSGTQYF.

The gene calls are TRBV29-1 and TRBJ2-3, with D maybe TRBD2 (7 bases). Trimming removed 8 bases at V and 0 bases at J, with 18 bases between. The CDR3 consists of 15 residues. Per the germline V gene, CDR1 is SQVTM and CDR2 is ANQGSEA. The CDR3 DNA is TGCAGCCCCAAGGTTCGGGGGGCTAGCACAGATACGCAGTATTTT. Its protein product is CSPKVRGASTDTQYF.

The chain combines TRBV11-3 with TRBJ2-5; no clear D gene. V lost 4 bases and J 1 base, leaving 13 bases between the germline ends. CDR1 and CDR2 from the germline V gene are SGHNT and YENEEA. CDR3 length: 15 residues. CDR3 protein: CASSYGLEFQETQYF. Here the CDR3 DNA reads TGTGCCAGCAGCTATGGCCTGGAGTTCCAAGAGACCCAGTACTTC. Using reference TRBV11-3 and TRBJ2-5 for the parts outside the CDR3, the full variable domain is EAGVVQSPRYKIIEKKQPVAFWCNPISGHNTLYWYLQNLGQGPELLIRYENEEAVDDSQLPKDRFSAERLKGVDSTLKIQPAELGDSAVYLCASSYGLEFQETQYFGPGTRLLVL.

This rearrangement joins TRBV5-6 to TRBJ1-2; D uncertain. The CDR3 sequence is 15 residues long. V lost 4 bases, J lost 2 bases, and 15 bases lay in between. The germline CDR1 and CDR2 sequences are SGHDT and YYEEEE. Written as DNA, the CDR3 is TGTGCCAGCAGCCCCGGACTCAAGCTGAACTATGGCTACACCTTC. This codes for CASSPGLKLNYGYTF.

The rearrangement uses TRBV5-1 and TRBJ2-1; TRBD2 might be the D (5 bases). Germline V lookup: CDR1 SGHRS, CDR2 YFSETQ. Trimming removed 1 base from V and 0 bases from J, with 11 bases in between. CDR3 length equals 16 residues. CDR3 loop: CASSLLRGSSYNEQFF. The DNA for the CDR3 is TGCGCCAGCAGCTTGCTCCGGGGAAGCTCCTACAATGAGCAGTTCTTC.

This clone was found once. The chain has TRBV27 and TRBJ1-5; D is unresolved. Trimming took off 3 bases at V and 5 bases at J, with 14 bases between the two ends. The germline CDR1 and CDR2 sequences are MNHEY and SMNVEV (reference sequence). CDR3 length: 15 residues. In nucleotides, the CDR3 is TGTGCCAGCAGTTTGGTCGGGGTCGGCGATCAGCCCCAGCATTTT. This codes for CASSLVGVGDQPQHF.

This rearrangement joins TRBV6-1 to TRBJ2-5; D is undetermined. The CDR3 spans 11 residues. CDR1 and CDR2 from the germline V gene are MNHNS and SASEGT. V lost 2 bases and J lost 8, with 6 bases in between. CDR3 sequence reads: CASSEWVTQYF. CDR3 DNA sequence: TGTGCCAGCAGTGAATGGGTAACCCAGTACTTC.

The chain links TRBV4-3 to TRBJ2-3; 10 nucleotides match TRBD1. The V gene end was trimmed by 0 bases and the J gene end by 0 bases; junction bases not matched to a gene: 12. Germline CDR1 and CDR2: LGHNA and YSLEER. The CDR3 is 20 residues long. Written as DNA, the CDR3 is TGCGCCAGCAGCCAAGATGTTTTGGGACAGGGGAGGTCAAGCACAGATACGCAGTATTTT. Its translation: CASSQDVLGQGRSSTDTQYF.

This sequence joins TRBV2 and TRBJ2-7; 8 nucleotides line up with TRBD1. J gave up 6 bases and V 6 bases, and 7 bases lay outside the gene matches. The CDR3 is 13 amino acids. CDR1 and CDR2 from the germline V gene are SNHLY and FYNNEI. In DNA form, the CDR3 reads TGTGCCAGCAGCGGACAGGGAGGCGGCGAGCAGTACTTC. Translation gives CASSGQGGGEQYF.

The rearrangement joins TRBV28 to TRBJ1-1; no reliable D call. The germline V and J ends were trimmed by 6 bases and 11 bases, with 16 bases remaining between them. CDR3 size: 12 residues. Germline CDR1 is MDHEN and CDR2 is SYDVKM. This CDR3 reads CASSYDSAGAFF. CDR3 nucleotide sequence: TGTGCCAGCAGCTATGACTCCGCCGGTGCTTTCTTT. The full variable domain, its missing parts supplied by reference TRBV28 and TRBJ1-1, is DVKVTQSSRYLVKRTGEKVFLECVQDMDHENMFWYRQDPGLGLRLIYFSYDVKMKEKGDIPEGYSVSREKKERFSLILESASTNQTSMYLCASSYDSAGAFFGQGTRLTVV.